One and the same sample provided the 3 T cell receptor beta chains below, sequenced in a study of T cells in Graves' hyperthyroidism and ophthalmopathy. Amplified regions were TCR beta CDR3 sequences from RNA transcripts. HTBI primers were employed in a first-round RT-PCR of the TCR CDR3. TCRdb ran MiXCR on the multiplex PCR reads and lists one entry per CDR3 protein. The table has about 24,000 distinct CDR3 sequences, 45% to 50% seen once. The source material was blood. All receptors come from a woman aged 40 to 50 with Graves' hyperthyroidism that later progressed to Graves' ophthalmopathy.

This clonotype is medium-sized (0.01 to 0.1%) in the sample. The chain employs TRBV29-1 and TRBJ2-7; 7 bases are a match to TRBD2. V trimming: 7 bases; J trimming: 7 bases; junction bases outside the gene matches: 25. The CDR3 sequence is 17 residues long. Germline CDR1 SQVTM, CDR2 ANQGSEA. The CDR3 region has the DNA TGCAGCGCTGGCGCCGGGGGGAGCGGGATATATAGGGCGGAGCAGTACTTC. It yields the protein CSAGAGGSGIYRAEQYF.

Comments on this clonotype: Germline is not matched at one junction end, which may reflect a read error. CDR3 DNA sequence: TGTGCCAGTAGTCCGGCTAGCGGGTTCTACAATGGGCAGTTCTTC. This gives the protein CASSPASGFYNGQFF. V is TRBV19 and J is TRBJ2-1; TRBD2 matches 8 bases. CDR3 length: 15 amino acids. Germline V gene sequence: CDR1 LNHDA, CDR2 SQIVND (reference sequence).

This clonotype was counted ten times or more. V usage is TRBV20-1 and J usage is TRBJ2-7, with 16 bases identical to TRBD2. The V gene's germline CDR1 is DFQATT and CDR2 SNEGSKA (reference sequence). The V segment lost 3 bases and the J segment 5 bases; nucleotides outside the gene matches: 13. CDR3 length: 18 amino acids. CDR3 nucleotides: TGCAGTGCTAGCCAACAAGGGACTAGCGGGAGGGCCGTTAACGAGCAGTACTTC. This encodes CSASQQGTSGRAVNEQYF.